This TCR beta chain derives from a study of blood T cell repertoires in COVID-19. The CDR3 is 10 amino acids. From germline, CDR1 is WSHSY and CDR2 SAAADI. The V and J ends lost 8 bases and 6 bases respectively, with 7 bases between them. Assay: immunoSEQ multiplex PCR; the TCRdb copy retains only in-frame clones and omits some. In the table there are around 60,000 clones, 84% of which are singletons. The sequence derives from a man aged 55 to 70 with COVID-19, enrolled during active disease. This rearrangement joins TRBV10-2 to TRBJ1-1; tentative D call: TRBD1 (5 bases). The sample comprised peripheral blood. The CDR3 region has the DNA TGCGCCAGCGGGGCCCCTGAAGCTTTCTTT. Its protein is CASGAPEAFF.